Below, 19 T cell receptor beta chains from the same sample are listed, as sequenced in a study of identical twins. TCRdb processed the 5' RACE reads anew with MiXCR; each CDR3 protein has one entry. The table includes about 470,000 distinct CDR3 sequences, 20% to 25% detected once. The sample was also reused in another study, on T cells expressing NK-cell markers.

Material for sequencing was CD4+ T cells sorted from blood. The origin of the receptors is a woman younger than 35 in good health.

This clonotype occurred a few times. The chain carries TRBV11-2 and TRBJ2-2; the D gene is possibly TRBD2 (6 bases). Trimming cost V 4 bases and J 5 bases, with 17 bases left between them. This CDR3 comprises 16 residues. The germline gives CDR1 SGHAT, CDR2 FQNNGV. In DNA form, the CDR3 reads TGTGCCAGCAGCTCCTCGGGAGCCGGGGGAACCGGGGAGCTGTTTTTT. This translates into CASSSSGAGGTGELFF.

CDR3 residues: CASSHGSDTQYF. In DNA form, the CDR3 reads TGCGCCAGCAGCCACGGGAGCGATACGCAGTATTTT. The chain joins TRBV4-3 to TRBJ2-3; TRBD2 is a possible D gene (6 bases). The germline CDR1 and CDR2 sequences are LGHNA and YSLEER. Between the trimmed V and J ends, which lost 3 bases and 6 bases, there was a span of 7 bases. CDR3 length: 12 amino acids.

The chain employs TRBV12-3 or TRBV12-4 and TRBJ1-6; D ambiguous. This CDR3 has 11 residues. Trimming pared 2 bases from V and 8 bases from J, leaving 1 base between. CDR3 residues: CASSLYSPLHF. In nucleotides, the CDR3 is TGTGCCAGCAGTTTATATTCACCCCTCCACTTT.

The V gene is TRBV6-2 or TRBV6-3, the J gene TRBJ2-1, with 7 bases lining up with TRBD2. V lost 5 bases, J lost 1 base, and 5 bases stayed unmatched. The CDR3 is made up of 15 amino acids. Germline V gene sequence: CDR1 MNHEY, CDR2 SVGEGT. The CDR3 sequence is CASSLGLLSYNEQFF. As DNA, the CDR3 is TGTGCCAGCAGTCTGGGACTACTGTCCTACAATGAGCAGTTCTTC.

The table lists this clonotype with a few counts. This chain joins TRBV6-1 and TRBJ2-2, with unresolved D. The V gene's germline CDR1 is MNHNS and CDR2 SASEGT. There are 15 residues in the CDR3. Between the trimmed V and J ends, which lost 6 bases and 7 bases, there was a span of 18 bases. For the CDR3, the DNA is TGTGCCAGCAGCCCCATGTGGGGATTAAACGGGGAGCTGTTTTTT. Amino acid sequence: CASSPMWGLNGELFF.

The chain is built from TRBV25-1 and TRBJ1-6; 8 nucleotides match TRBD1. CDR1 and CDR2 (germline): MGHDK, SYGVNS. The V and J ends lost 10 bases and 10 bases, in that order; junction bases with no gene match: 9. The CDR3 is 13 residues long. CDR3 DNA sequence: TGTGCCAATCCCAGGGGGCCCGGATCACCCCTCCACTTT. This codes for CANPRGPGSPLHF.

This clonotype was recorded at least ten times. The chain is built from TRBV3-1 and TRBJ1-1; no reliable D call. CDR1 is LGHDT and CDR2 is YNNKEL in the germline V gene (reference sequence). This CDR3 has 15 amino acids. V was clipped by 4 bases and J by 1 base, with 13 bases between them. CDR3 sequence reads: CASSRGGLRNTEAFF. DNA for the CDR3: TGTGCCAGCAGCCGGGGTGGTCTACGGAACACTGAAGCTTTCTTT.

This clonotype was detected a few times. The chain joins TRBV5-1 to TRBJ1-2; tentative D call: TRBD1 (6 bases). The germline gives CDR1 SGHRS, CDR2 YFSETQ. V was trimmed by 0 bases and J by 3 bases, leaving 9 bases between them. This CDR3 comprises 14 residues. The CDR3 is CASSLAGVDYGYTF. The DNA of the CDR3 is TGCGCCAGCAGCTTGGCAGGGGTCGACTATGGCTACACCTTC.

The chain combines TRBV9 with TRBJ2-7; 8 nucleotides match TRBD2. Germline lookup yields CDR1 SGDLS and CDR2 YYNGEE. CDR3 length: 14 amino acids. J gave up 2 bases and V 1 base, and 2 bases lay outside the gene matches. CDR3 coding DNA: TGTGCCAGCAGCGTAACCGGGAGGGCCTACGAGCAGTACTTC. It specifies CASSVTGRAYEQYF.

V and J are TRBV20-1 and TRBJ2-7, with 7 bases lining up with TRBD1. The CDR3 runs to 13 residues. Losses at the gene ends were 4 bases for V and 4 bases for J; bases not matched to a gene: 7. Germline CDR1 and CDR2: DFQATT and SNEGSKA (reference sequence). The CDR3 spells CSAKGGGGYEQYF. The DNA of the CDR3 is TGCAGTGCTAAAGGGGGCGGTGGGTACGAGCAGTACTTC.

The chain joins TRBV19 to TRBJ2-2; D is possibly TRBD1 (6 bases). The germline V and J ends were trimmed by 7 bases and 6 bases, with 21 bases remaining between them. Germline CDR1 LNHDA, CDR2 SQIVND (reference sequence). CDR3 length equals 16 residues. The CDR3, as DNA: TGTGCCAGTACCCAGGGGACGGTTTTGGGTGCCGGGGAGCTGTTTTTT. This translates into CASTQGTVLGAGELFF.

A few counts support this clonotype. The chain has TRBV18 and TRBJ2-5, with TRBD1 as a possible D gene (5 bases). The CDR3 has 17 residues. Germline lookup yields CDR1 KGHSH and CDR2 LQKENI. V was pared by 4 bases and J by 1 base, with 19 bases between. The CDR3 DNA is TGTGCCAGCTCACGAGACAGATTCCTCACTATCCAAGAGACCCAGTACTTC. Protein product: CASSRDRFLTIQETQYF.

In this sample, this clonotype turned up a few times. V usage is TRBV12-3 or TRBV12-4 and J usage is TRBJ1-1; the D gene is possibly TRBD1 (6 bases). CDR3 length: 15 residues. V lost 6 bases to trimming and J lost 1 base, with 15 bases between them. The CDR3 coding sequence is TGTGCCAGCAGATTATCCGGGGGCGCGAACACTGAAGCTTTCTTT. Its protein is CASRLSGGANTEAFF.

This clonotype has just a few counts. This rearrangement joins TRBV14 to TRBJ1-5; 7 bases agree with TRBD1. CDR3 length: 13 amino acids. Germline V CDR1 and CDR2: SGHDN, FVKESK. Trimming took 10 bases from V and 7 from J; bases not matched to a gene: 10. The DNA of the CDR3 is TGTGCCACGGTTTATAGGGGGCCGCAGCCCCAGCATTTT. Protein sequence: CATVYRGPQPQHF. Filled out from reference TRBV14 and TRBJ1-5, the complete variable domain reads EAGVTQFPSHSVIEKGQTVTLRCDPISGHDNLYWYRRVMGKEIKFLLHFVKESKQDESGMPNNRFLAERTGGTYSTLKVQPAELEDSGVYFCATVYRGPQPQHFGDGTRLSIL.

The chain joins TRBV11-2 to TRBJ2-5; D unclear. CDR3 length: 13 amino acids. Germline lookup yields CDR1 SGHAT and CDR2 FQNNGV. Between the trimmed V and J ends, which lost 6 bases and 6 bases, there was a span of 14 bases. The CDR3 here is CASSNGRGKTQYF. In nucleotides, the CDR3 is TGTGCCAGCAGTAACGGACGCGGAAAGACCCAGTACTTC.

The chain combines TRBV20-1 with TRBJ2-2; 9 nucleotides match TRBD1. Germline-derived CDR1 and CDR2 are DFQATT and SNEGSKA (reference sequence). The CDR3 loop spans 16 amino acids. The V and J ends lost 1 base and 5 bases, in that order; junction bases with no gene match: 8. CDR3 sequence: CSARGTGALLTGELFF. DNA for the CDR3: TGCAGTGCTAGAGGGACAGGGGCCCTACTAACCGGGGAGCTGTTTTTT.

V usage is TRBV20-1 and J usage is TRBJ2-3, with TRBD1 matching over 7 bases. CDR1 DFQATT and CDR2 SNEGSKA come from the germline V gene (reference sequence). CDR3 length: 13 residues. Trimming cost V 5 bases and J 4 bases; bases outside gene matches: 6. The CDR3 DNA reads TGCAGTGCTCGCCAGGGGGTCGCAGATACGCAGTATTTT. Amino acid sequence: CSARQGVADTQYF.

V gene TRBV15 combines with J gene TRBJ2-5; D gene ambiguous. Trimming cost V 0 bases and J 1 base, with 15 bases left between them. The CDR3 has 17 amino acids. Germline CDR1 is LNHNV and CDR2 is YYDKDF (reference sequence). The CDR3 sequence: CATSRDRFPATQETQYF. Here the CDR3 DNA reads TGTGCCACCAGCAGAGATCGGTTCCCGGCTACCCAAGAGACCCAGTACTTC.

The V and J genes are TRBV15 and TRBJ1-4; D is perhaps TRBD1 (6 bases). V shed 4 bases and J shed 7 bases, with 7 bases lying between them. The germline V gene has CDR1 LNHNV and CDR2 YYDKDF (reference sequence). The CDR3 covers 12 residues. The CDR3 sequence is CATSKGGEKLFF. As DNA, the CDR3 is TGTGCCACCAGCAAGGGGGGTGAAAAACTGTTTTTT.